This T cell receptor (beta chain) was obtained from a study of post-analysis software for immune sequencing data. Presence of unique molecular identifiers characterized the TCR beta cDNA libraries. In TCRdb, the PCR reads were re-called with MiXCR into one record per CDR3 protein. The data hold under 650,000 distinct CDR3 sequences, with around 47% observed a single time. For this clonotype: Its antigen is as yet unknown.

The CDR3 consists of 11 residues. Germline V gives CDR1 MGHRA, CDR2 YSYEKL. Trimming removed 3 bases at V and 7 bases at J, with 6 bases between. Overall study findings and caveats: Relative to controls, patients had 4 or 5 TRBV segments at higher frequency, with TRBV5-6, TRBV5-1 and TRBV20-1 among these.

The receptor was derived from a girl between 10 and 17 years old with multiple sclerosis. The sequencing sample was made of blood. V gene TRBV4-1 combines with J gene TRBJ1-1; unclear D gene. Here the CDR3 reads CASSQFGEAFF. As DNA, the CDR3 is TGCGCCAGCAGCCAGTTTGGTGAAGCTTTCTTT.